Listed below are T cell receptor beta chains from one sample, sequenced in a study of vaccination effects on CD4 cells after COVID-19. The method was immunoSEQ multiplex PCR; TCRdb's version includes in-frame clones alone and lacks a portion of them. The profile shows around 30,000 clones, around 79% of them singletons. These receptors have no known antigen. The starting material was CD4+ T cells from PBMCs cultured with HCoV-NL63 spike peptides, obtained after COVID-19 vaccination. Receptors originate from a human donor who received a COVID-19 vaccine. Each CDR3 is given with its conserved first and last residue. The D gene is left open where the match is weak. Rows may omit the clone size; those that give it use once, few, many or a size class.

cdr3_length j_call v_call clone_size d_call cdr3_aa cdr3_nt
12 TRBJ1-2 TRBV5-6 NA NA CASSLVGQAYTF TGTGCCAGCAGCTTGGTGGGGCAGGCCTACACCTTC
16 TRBJ2-2 TRBV18 NA NA CASSPQSGGEAGELFF TGTGCCAGCTCACCCCAATCCGGGGGCGAAGCCGGGGAGCTGTTTTTT
14 TRBJ2-7 TRBV3-1/TRBV3-2 NA TRBD2 CASSQTRGGYEQYF TGTGCCAGCAGCCAAACGCGGGGGGGCTACGAGCAGTACTTC
15 TRBJ2-6 TRBV6-5 NA NA CASSYWVSGANVLTF TGTGCCAGCAGTTATTGGGTCTCTGGGGCCAACGTCCTGACTTTC
14 TRBJ2-7 TRBV10-3 NA TRBD2 CAIKIAGGMGEQYF TGTGCCATCAAAATAGCGGGAGGAATGGGCGAGCAGTACTTC
15 TRBJ1-3 TRBV5-4 few NA CASSWDLGSGNTIYF TGTGCCAGCAGCTGGGACCTGGGCTCTGGAAACACCATATATTTT
12 TRBJ2-1 TRBV10-3 NA TRBD1 CATGQGMHEQFF TGTGCCACCGGACAGGGGATGCATGAGCAGTTCTTC
13 TRBJ1-5 TRBV30 NA TRBD1 CAWSTGGDQPQHF TGTGCCTGGAGTACAGGGGGCGATCAGCCCCAGCATTTT
13 TRBJ1-3 TRBV27 few NA CASSPQIGNTIYF TGTGCCAGCAGTCCGCAAATTGGAAACACCATATATTTT
14 TRBJ1-5 TRBV30 NA NA CAWSGRGLGQPQHF TGTGCCTGGAGTGGAAGGGGTTTGGGTCAGCCCCAGCATTTT
16 TRBJ2-3 TRBV6-1 once NA CASSEGGAVWTDTQYF TGTGCCAGCAGTGAAGGGGGGGCGGTTTGGACAGATACGCAGTATTTT
13 TRBJ1-3 TRBV29-1 NA TRBD1 CSVLEGARNTIYF TGCAGCGTACTAGAGGGGGCCAGAAACACCATATATTTT
13 TRBJ2-1 TRBV3-1/TRBV3-2 few NA CASSQVPLAEQFF TGTGCCAGCAGCCAAGTCCCCCTAGCTGAGCAGTTCTTC
15 TRBJ2-1 TRBV6-6 NA TRBD2 CASSGGTSGNNEQFF TGTGCCAGCAGTGGGGGGACTAGCGGAAACAATGAGCAGTTCTTC
10 TRBJ1-2 TRBV20-1 NA NA CSATNYGYTF TGCAGTGCTACTAACTATGGCTACACCTTC
14 TRBJ2-1 TRBV6-4 few TRBD1 CASSTGQGWDEQFF TGTGCCAGCAGTACGGGACAGGGATGGGATGAGCAGTTCTTC
15 TRBJ1-5 TRBV6-5 NA NA CASRPGVAAGQPQHF TGTGCCAGCAGGCCAGGAGTAGCCGCCGGTCAGCCCCAGCATTTT
16 TRBJ2-1 TRBV5-1 NA TRBD2 CASSLTTSGRASEQFF TGCGCCAGCAGCTTGACGACTAGCGGGAGGGCAAGTGAGCAGTTCTTC
13 TRBJ1-5 TRBV12-3/TRBV12-4 once NA CASSFGFNQPQHF TGTGCCAGCAGTTTCGGGTTTAATCAGCCCCAGCATTTT
19 TRBJ1-1 TRBV14 few TRBD1 CASSQISGQGFMVKTEAFF TGTGCCAGCAGCCAAATCTCGGGACAGGGTTTCATGGTAAAGACTGAAGCTTTCTTT
15 TRBJ1-6 TRBV27 NA NA CASSGKGGTNSPLHF TGTGCCAGCAGTGGGAAGGGGGGTACTAACTCACCCCTCCACTTT
16 TRBJ2-1 TRBV4-1 NA TRBD2 CASSQGWLAGYNEQFF TGCGCCAGCAGCCAAGGGTGGCTAGCGGGATACAATGAGCAGTTCTTC
13 TRBJ1-6 TRBV12-3/TRBV12-4 NA NA CASRSSYNSPLHF TGTGCCAGCAGGTCATCCTATAATTCACCCCTCCACTTT
17 TRBJ1-5 TRBV7-8 NA NA CASSLSAAVGNNQPQHF TGTGCCAGCAGCTTATCGGCCGCGGTGGGGAACAATCAGCCCCAGCATTTT
12 TRBJ1-5 TRBV27 few NA CASRLRNQPQHF TGTGCCAGCAGGCTAAGAAATCAGCCCCAGCATTTT
14 TRBJ2-7 TRBV7-8 NA TRBD1 CASSFGTAIYEQYF TGTGCCAGCAGCTTTGGGACAGCGATCTACGAGCAGTACTTC
15 TRBJ1-1 TRBV15 once NA CATSRAPVLNTEAFF TGTGCCACCAGCAGAGCGCCGGTGCTGAACACTGAAGCTTTCTTT
14 TRBJ1-2 TRBV6-1 NA TRBD1 CASSEAGGTVGYTF TGTGCCAGCAGTGAAGCGGGTGGGACAGTTGGCTACACCTTC
16 TRBJ2-3 TRBV5-1 NA TRBD2 CASSLGLAGGQDTQYF TGCGCCAGCAGCTTGGGGTTAGCGGGGGGGCAAGATACGCAGTATTTT
11 TRBJ2-7 TRBV20-1 NA NA CSANREVEQYF TGCAGTGCTAACAGGGAGGTCGAGCAGTACTTC
13 TRBJ1-1 TRBV11-2 NA TRBD1 CASSPRGTGQAFF TGTGCCAGCAGCCCACGCGGGACAGGGCAGGCTTTCTTT
14 TRBJ1-2 TRBV7-9 NA NA CASSKNDRSGGYTF TGTGCCAGCAGCAAAAACGACAGGTCGGGCGGCTACACCTTC
14 TRBJ2-7 TRBV29-1 NA TRBD2 CSVEAAGGPGEQYF TGCAGCGTTGAGGCAGCGGGGGGGCCAGGCGAGCAGTACTTC
15 TRBJ1-3 TRBV5-6 NA NA CASSLMQPAGNTIYF TGTGCCAGCAGCTTGATGCAGCCGGCTGGAAACACCATATATTTT
15 TRBJ2-5 TRBV19 few NA CASSMGAGPQETQYF TGTGCCAGTAGTATGGGGGCGGGTCCCCAAGAGACCCAGTACTTC
16 TRBJ1-3 TRBV18 NA NA CASSPTHRDGRNTIYF TGTGCCAGCTCACCGACGCACCGGGACGGAAGAAACACCATATATTTT
16 TRBJ2-1 TRBV7-2 NA TRBD2 CASSSQSGRFYNEQFF TGTGCCAGCAGCTCCCAAAGCGGGAGATTCTACAATGAGCAGTTCTTC
14 TRBJ2-2 TRBV2 NA NA CASSEGGLAGELFF TGTGCCAGCAGTGAAGGGGGGCTTGCCGGGGAGCTGTTTTTT
16 TRBJ2-1 TRBV3-1/TRBV3-2 NA NA CASSHLDGITYNEQFF TGTGCCAGCAGCCATCTCGACGGTATTACCTACAATGAGCAGTTCTTC
16 TRBJ2-1 TRBV6-9 NA TRBD2 CASSYSAGDVYNEQFF TGTGCCAGCAGTTACTCCGCGGGGGATGTCTACAATGAGCAGTTCTTC
18 TRBJ2-1 TRBV5-1 few NA CASRNYSVGFRSYNEQFF TGCGCCAGCAGAAATTATAGCGTGGGGTTTCGCTCCTACAATGAGCAGTTCTTC
11 TRBJ2-3 TRBV20-1 NA NA CSASSTDTQYF TGCAGTGCTAGTAGCACAGATACGCAGTATTTT
15 TRBJ2-7 TRBV4-1 few TRBD1 CASSRDQGDLSIQYF TGCGCCAGCAGCCGCGACCAGGGGGATCTAAGTATTCAGTACTTC
13 TRBJ1-2 TRBV6-5 NA TRBD1 CASSYSKDRVRTF TGTGCCAGCAGTTACTCCAAGGACAGGGTGCGCACCTTC
15 TRBJ1-2 TRBV6-5 NA NA CASSRTGEANYGYTF TGTGCCAGCAGTCGGACGGGAGAAGCTAACTATGGCTACACCTTC
14 TRBJ1-4 TRBV6-1 NA NA CASSEVDRREKLFF TGTGCCAGCAGTGAAGTTGACCGGCGAGAAAAACTGTTTTTT